A single TCR beta chain is shown here with its context. Some clones are missing from TCRdb's copy, which holds only in-frame ones; the method was immunoSEQ multiplex PCR. Counted here are approximately 99,000 clones, just over 90% occurring once; the ten biggest clones make up 8% to 9.5%. This sample was included in a study of T cell responses to AZD1222 COVID-19 vaccine. The V gene lost 3 bases and the J gene lost 9 bases, with 24 bases spanning the gap. In germline, CDR1 is SGHKS, CDR2 YYEKEE (reference sequence). The CDR3 extends over 16 amino acids. The V and J genes are TRBV5-5 and TRBJ1-2; the D gene is possibly TRBD1 (6 bases). The clonotype was recovered from an adult who received the AZD1222 COVID-19 vaccine. The specimen comprised peripheral blood, sampled 28 days after the second AZD1222 dose. The CDR3 region has the DNA TGTGCCAGCAGCTCCGCCCCCCCGGGGGGCACCTCAAGCTACACCTTC. This gives the protein CASSSAPPGGTSSYTF.